Below, one T cell receptor (beta chain) is given with its context. Its target is not known. Since the CDR3 does not end with the conserved phenylalanine or tryptophan, this likely comes from a read error. The data were taken from a study of tumor-infiltrating lymphocytes in primary liver carcinoma. Turning to the study itself: Aged between 30 and 69 years, the patients were men and women.

Total RNA and DNA came together from approximately 22-30 mg of bulk tissue without cell sorting. Surgeons resected the patients' primary liver carcinomas. No treatment had been given to the patients, who were chronically infected with HBV. From approximately 500 ng total RNA, TCR beta cDNA was generated with a primer in the constant region. Researchers made the TCR beta libraries by running three nested multiplex PCR rounds with slightly modified ARM-PCR. A C-beta reverse primer was combined with TRBV1-TRBV30 forward primers in the first two PCR rounds, and each round had roughly 11 cycles. TCRdb recomputed calls from the multiplex PCR reads with MiXCR, one row per CDR3 protein. The repertoire holds 50,000 to 70,000 distinct CDR3 sequences, over 65% seen once, with roughly 60% in the top ten. Trimming took off 5 bases at V and 9 bases at J, with 11 bases between the two ends. The germline CDR1 and CDR2 sequences are SGHTA and FQGNSA. The CDR3 runs to 12 residues.

Regarding the study as a whole: Significantly greater top-250-clone fractions characterized tumors relative to blood (p = 0.039).

This receptor was identified in a man aged 40-49 years with primary liver carcinoma and hepatitis B virus infection. The chain is built from TRBV7-2 and TRBJ2-1; the D gene is possibly TRBD2 (6 bases). The sequenced material came from liver tumor tissue from sampling region 2. As for subset: tumor region T2, inferior pole. CDR3: CASSLTGAEQFP. The CDR3 coding sequence is TGTGCCAGCAGCCTAACGGGAGCTGAGCAGTTCCCC.